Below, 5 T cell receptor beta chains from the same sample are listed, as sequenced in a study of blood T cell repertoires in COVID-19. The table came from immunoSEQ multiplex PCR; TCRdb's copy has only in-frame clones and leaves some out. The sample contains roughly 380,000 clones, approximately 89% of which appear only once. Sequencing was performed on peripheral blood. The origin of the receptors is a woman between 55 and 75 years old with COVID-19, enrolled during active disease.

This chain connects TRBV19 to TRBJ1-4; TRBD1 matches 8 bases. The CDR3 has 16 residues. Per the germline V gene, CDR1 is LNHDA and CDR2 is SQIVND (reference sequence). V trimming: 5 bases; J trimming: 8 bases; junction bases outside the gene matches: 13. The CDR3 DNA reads TGTGCCAGTAGTGACGTCAGGGGGCGTAGTACCGAAAAACTGTTTTTT. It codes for CASSDVRGRSTEKLFF. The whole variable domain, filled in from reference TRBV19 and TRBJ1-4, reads DGGITQSPKYLFRKEGQNVTLSCEQNLNHDAMYWYRQDPGQGLRLIYYSQIVNDFQKGDIAEGYSVSREKKESFPLTVTSAQKNPTAFYLCASSDVRGRSTEKLFFGSGTQLSVL.

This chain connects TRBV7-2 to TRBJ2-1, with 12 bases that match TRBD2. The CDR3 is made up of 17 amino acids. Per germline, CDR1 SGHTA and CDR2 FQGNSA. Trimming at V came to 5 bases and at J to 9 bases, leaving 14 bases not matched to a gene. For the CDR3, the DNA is TGTGCCAGCAGCCCAAGACTAGCGGGGGCCTGGAGGAGTGAGCAGTTCTTC. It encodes CASSPRLAGAWRSEQFF.

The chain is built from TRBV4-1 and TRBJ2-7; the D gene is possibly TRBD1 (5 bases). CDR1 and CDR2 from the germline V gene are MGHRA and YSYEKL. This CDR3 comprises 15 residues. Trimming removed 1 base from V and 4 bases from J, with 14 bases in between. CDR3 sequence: CASSQGLGQLYEQYF. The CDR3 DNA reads TGCGCCAGCAGCCAAGGCCTGGGGCAGCTATACGAGCAGTACTTC.

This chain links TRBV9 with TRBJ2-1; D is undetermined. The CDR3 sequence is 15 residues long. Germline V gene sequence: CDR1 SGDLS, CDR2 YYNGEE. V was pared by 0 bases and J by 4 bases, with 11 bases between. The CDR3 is CASSVDGEFYNEQFF. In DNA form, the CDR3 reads TGTGCCAGCAGCGTAGACGGAGAGTTTTACAATGAGCAGTTCTTC.

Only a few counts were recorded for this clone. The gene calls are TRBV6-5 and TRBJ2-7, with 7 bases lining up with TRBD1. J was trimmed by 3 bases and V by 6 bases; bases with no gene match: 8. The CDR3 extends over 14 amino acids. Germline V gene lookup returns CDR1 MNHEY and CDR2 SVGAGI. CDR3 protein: CASSQRDSYYEQYF. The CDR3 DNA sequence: TGTGCCAGCAGCCAAAGGGACAGCTACTACGAGCAGTACTTC.